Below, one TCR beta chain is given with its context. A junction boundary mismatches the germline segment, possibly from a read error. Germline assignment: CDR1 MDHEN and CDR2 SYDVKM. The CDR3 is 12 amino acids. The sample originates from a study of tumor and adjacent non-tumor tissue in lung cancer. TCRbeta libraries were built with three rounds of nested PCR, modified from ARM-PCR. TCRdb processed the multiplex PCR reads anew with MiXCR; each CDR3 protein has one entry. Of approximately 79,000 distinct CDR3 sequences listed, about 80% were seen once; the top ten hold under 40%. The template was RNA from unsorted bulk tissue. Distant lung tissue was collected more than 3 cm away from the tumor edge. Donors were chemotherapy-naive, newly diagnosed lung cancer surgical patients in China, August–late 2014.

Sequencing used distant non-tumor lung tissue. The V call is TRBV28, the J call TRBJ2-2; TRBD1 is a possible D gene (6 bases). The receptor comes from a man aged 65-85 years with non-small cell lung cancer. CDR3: CAGRTDTGKLFF. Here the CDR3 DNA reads TGTGCCGGCCGGACAGACACCGGGAAGCTGTTTTTT.